This T cell receptor beta chain came from a study of OX40 agonist ivuxolimab in advanced cancers. Study-wide background: Cancers in dose escalation were hepatocellular, melanoma, renal cell and head and neck. Roughly two fifths of patients had received prior checkpoint inhibitor therapy. Broader study findings: Expanded clones tended on average to be more numerous among CD8+ T cells than CD4+.

Profiling relied on immunoSEQ multiplex PCR, and the TCRdb table lists in-frame clones only, not all of them. There are under 85,000 clones in the sample; around 89% occur only once, and under 0.6% lies in the top ten. As to this clone: Antigen: not known.

This sample comprised CD4+ or CD8+ T cells sorted from blood, obtained in a trial of the OX40 agonist ivuxolimab. The source of this sequence is an adult with an advanced solid tumor such as melanoma, head and neck, liver or kidney cancer.

The CDR3: CASSYVRRGAEAFF. The CDR3 bases are TGTGCCAGCAGTTACGTGAGGCGGGGTGCTGAAGCTTTCTTT. This chain joins TRBV6-6 and TRBJ1-1; no definite D call. Deletions cut 2 bases from V and 6 bases from J, with 13 bases between. This CDR3 spans 14 amino acids. Germline CDR1 MNHNY, CDR2 SVGAGI (reference sequence).